This T cell receptor (beta chain) was retrieved from a study of cytomegalovirus exposure and HLA in healthy donors. With 60 Vbeta and 13 Jbeta primers, the PCR was carried out. Only in-frame clones appear in the TCRdb table, and some are missing; sequencing was by immunoSEQ multiplex PCR. The data hold around 150,000 clones, with around 72% observed a single time. The CDR3 is 14 residues long. Germline values: CDR1 MNHEY, CDR2 SMNVEV (reference sequence). V was pared by 5 bases and J by 3 bases, with 5 bases of the junction left unmatched. Concerning this clone itself: The target antigen is unknown.

Study outcomes and limitations: Within an earlier analysis, most TCR beta V segments proved productive either about 90% or about 30% of the time. Listed as cytomegalovirus-associated were 150 to 200 TCR beta chains. The authors assumed roughly uniform sequencing depth across donors for presence/absence analyses. In vitro testing confirmed three CMV-associated chains as specific for CMV antigens.

The chain has TRBV27 and TRBJ1-1, with 8 positions matching TRBD1. The sequenced sample was PBMCs. This receptor was obtained from a man aged 35 to 55 in good health and CMV-seropositive. The CDR3 sequence is CASSPAGQDTEAFF. DNA for the CDR3: TGTGCCAGCAGTCCTGCGGGACAGGACACTGAAGCTTTCTTT.